This T cell receptor beta chain was retrieved from a study of CD8 T cells in Susac syndrome. V lost 1 base and J 9 bases, leaving 8 bases between the germline ends. The CDR3 consists of 11 residues. CDR1 is SQVTM, CDR2 ANQGSEA, per germline. Sequencing of TCR beta was carried out in blood CD8+ and CD4+ T cells. Worth noting for this clonotype: Its antigen is still unknown.

Random hexamers served to reverse transcribe roughly 0.45 to 1 ug RNA. Across 54 Vbeta and 13 Jbeta, TCR beta CDR3 was amplified with immunoSEQ multiplex PCR. Via MiXCR, TCRdb re-called the immunoSEQ multiplex PCR reads, giving one row per CDR3 protein. The sample shows 95,000 to 150,000 distinct CDR3 sequences, roughly 94% of them seen only once. Study results and caveats: Susac-specific public clones numbered approximately 15 in total CD8+ repertoires (and about five in CD8+ TEMRA repertoires).

Sequencing used CD8+ T cells from PBMCs. V is TRBV29-1 and J is TRBJ2-3; D might be TRBD2 (6 bases). The receptor was isolated from a human donor with Susac syndrome. CDR3 sequence: CSVEGGGTQYF. The CDR3, as DNA: TGCAGCGTTGAAGGGGGAGGCACGCAGTATTTT.